The rows below give T cell receptor beta chains drawn from one sample of a study of OX40 agonist ivuxolimab in advanced cancers. TCRdb's table, derived via immunoSEQ multiplex PCR, lists solely in-frame clones and lacks some. The data contain roughly 86,000 clones, 85% to 95% of them singletons. This material consisted of CD4+ or CD8+ T cells sorted from blood, taken in a trial of the OX40 agonist ivuxolimab. These receptors originate from an adult with an advanced solid tumor such as melanoma, head and neck, liver or kidney cancer. Both conserved end residues are trimmed from each CDR3. D genes are given only for firm matches.

>TRBV7-7|NA
ASSLDKSSGNTIY
>TRBV11-2|NA
ASSSTDRYEQY
>TRBV6-5|TRBD1
ASRILTGGLETQY
>TRBV27|NA
ASRRGSPSSYNSPLH
>TRBV11-3|NA
ASSLDVARSSYEQY
>TRBV7-9|NA
ASSREEATYEQY
>TRBV5-1|TRBD1
ASSPGQGASPLH
>TRBV5-8|TRBD1
ASSPGTGSSSGEKLF
>TRBV4-2|NA
ASSQDGLEGQTQY
>TRBV5-1|NA
ASSLISSSYNEQF
>TRBV4-2|TRBD2
ASSQVTSGDSLDTQY
>TRBV5-1|NA
ASSLWSSDNTEAF
>TRBV5-6|TRBD2
ASSLLAGAYEQY
>TRBV6-6|NA
ASSPQTALQY
>TRBV19|NA
ASSVNGDEQY
>TRBV4-2|NA
ASSPGLFNEKLF
>TRBV19|NA
ASSIGLLGLAKNIQY
>TRBV15|NA
ATSSREQGNTEAF
>TRBV7-9|NA
ASSLDSGSEAF
>TRBV2|NA
ASNPWLVRNTEAF
>TRBV2|NA
ASRDNGEQF
>TRBV5-5|NA
ASRGQGINGYT
>TRBV28|TRBD1
ASSPTGGARGSTGELF
>TRBV2|TRBD1
ASGDRVEEKLF
>TRBV5-1|TRBD1
ASSLDAGGWETQY
>TRBV5-4|TRBD2
ASSLGLAGYTDTQY
>TRBV4-1|NA
ASSQSEVRGIGQPQH
>TRBV16|TRBD1
ASSQPTGVSYEQY
>TRBV9|TRBD2
ASSPIVAGPNEQF
>TRBV11-2|NA
ASRDPGTLILEQF
>TRBV4-1|NA
ASSQVNVAWTETMNTEAF
>TRBV7-9|NA
ASSSRKGYQETQY
>TRBV11-2|TRBD2
ASSLQTSGRADEQF
>TRBV6-6|NA
ASSYWDGGYEQY
>TRBV19|TRBD2
ATSPILAGDDEQY
>TRBV9|NA
ASSLGGGADSPLH